The source of this T cell receptor beta chain is a study of CD8 T cells in ankylosing spondylitis. This CDR3 contains 12 residues. The germline gives CDR1 SGHRS, CDR2 YFSETQ. V was cut by 6 bases and J by 7 bases, with 11 bases left in between. The study, taken as a whole, reports: Clones linked with disease were CD8+ and fairly uncommon in the peripheral blood. What seemed typical of ankylosing spondylitis blood was a TCR beta motif built from fewer than ten highly homologous variants. Reported data indicate significant enrichment of disease-linked clones within matched ankylosing spondylitis synovial fluid. Earlier reports found some motif variants in synovial fluid and blood in reactive arthritis.

This clonotype has a count of ten or more. Its antigen is as yet unknown. TCRdb ran MiXCR on the 5' RACE reads and lists one entry per CDR3 protein. Altogether 300,000 to 350,000 distinct CDR3 sequences are present, roughly 11% being singletons, with the ten largest covering more than 7%. The chain has TRBV5-1 and TRBJ1-5, with a tentative D call TRBD1 (5 bases). This clonotype was obtained from a female donor with ankylosing spondylitis or in good health (not recorded which). Specimen: blood, either unsorted or a sorted T cell fraction (not recorded which). This chain's CDR3 is CASILGGQPQHF. The DNA of the CDR3 is TGCGCCAGCATCCTCGGGGGACAGCCCCAGCATTTT.